Sequencing of this T cell receptor beta chain was carried out in a study of a mutant IDH1 vaccine in newly diagnosed glioma. V gave up 8 bases and J gave up 5 bases, with 24 bases separating them. Germline assignment: CDR1 PRHDT and CDR2 FYEKMQ (reference sequence). The CDR3 extends over 16 amino acids. As for time point: week 5, during vaccination. A single vaccine dose contained 300 ug of mutant IDH1 20-mer peptide, and topical imiquimod was used with it. Of note for this clone: Its antigen remains unknown.

TCRdb's table, derived via immunoSEQ multiplex PCR, lists solely in-frame clones and lacks some. The sample lists about 30,000 clones; roughly 80% were seen once. The chain recombines TRBV13 with TRBJ1-2; the D gene is possibly TRBD1 (6 bases). The specimen comprised PBMCs, sampled from a glioma patient whose treatment included an IDH1 peptide vaccine. The sequence derives from a man aged 25-45 years with glioma. CDR3 residues: CASLYSRDTQLYGYTF. CDR3 sequence (DNA): TGTGCCAGCTTATATTCCCGGGACACTCAACTGTATGGCTACACCTTC.